A single sample gave rise to the 32 T cell receptor beta chains below, sequenced in a study of T cells in Graves' hyperthyroidism and ophthalmopathy. Amplified TCR beta CDR3 regions came from RNA transcripts. HTBI primers were the set used in a first-round RT-PCR of the TCR CDR3. In TCRdb, the multiplex PCR reads were re-called with MiXCR into one record per CDR3 protein. The sample carries over 450,000 distinct CDR3 sequences, 13% to 15% recorded once. Sequencing was performed on blood. These receptors were taken from a young woman with Graves' hyperthyroidism.

This clonotype has at least ten counts. This chain joins TRBV3-1 and TRBJ2-7, with 12 bases identical to TRBD2. Germline values: CDR1 LGHDT, CDR2 YNNKEL (reference sequence). The CDR3 runs 15 residues. J lost 3 bases, V lost 1 base, and 1 base had no gene match. The CDR3 DNA sequence: TGTGCCAGCAGCCAAGGGACTAGCGGGAACTACGAGCAGTACTTC. This gives the protein CASSQGTSGNYEQYF.

J is TRBJ2-5 and V is TRBV7-3; possible D gene TRBD2, 5 bases. CDR1 SGHTA and CDR2 FQGTGA come from the germline V gene. The germline V and J ends were trimmed by 2 bases and 4 bases, with 8 bases remaining between them. The CDR3 contains 13 residues. CDR3 coding DNA: TGTGCCAGCAGCTTATCCGCGGGAGAGACCCAGTACTTC. Translated, it gives CASSLSAGETQYF.

The chain employs TRBV27 and TRBJ2-3; perhaps TRBD2 as D (5 bases). CDR1 is MNHEY and CDR2 is SMNVEV in the germline V gene (reference sequence). The CDR3 is 14 amino acids. Trimming left V 3 bases short and J 3 bases short, with 10 bases between. Here the CDR3 reads CASSFKGETDTQYF. The DNA of the CDR3 is TGTGCCAGCAGTTTTAAGGGAGAAACAGATACGCAGTATTTT.

The table lists this clonotype with many counts. This sequence joins TRBV15 and TRBJ1-1, with 7 bases identical to TRBD1. V lost 1 base, J lost 5 bases, and 4 bases stayed unmatched. Germline CDR1 and CDR2: LNHNV and YYDKDF (reference sequence). CDR3 length equals 14 residues. In DNA form, the CDR3 reads TGTGCCACCAGCAGAGTGACAGGGTGGACTGAAGCTTTCTTT. Its protein product is CATSRVTGWTEAFF.

This sequence joins TRBV5-1 and TRBJ2-1; D tentatively fits TRBD1 or TRBD2 (6 bases each). This CDR3 is 15 amino acids long. The V and J ends lost 0 bases and 9 bases respectively, with 16 bases between them. In germline, CDR1 is SGHRS, CDR2 YFSETQ. This CDR3 is CASSLAQGGGSEQFF. The CDR3 DNA follows: TGCGCCAGCAGCTTGGCCCAAGGAGGGGGTTCTGAGCAGTTCTTC. Supplemented by reference TRBV5-1 and TRBJ2-1, the full variable domain reads KAGVTQTPRYLIKTRGQQVTLSCSPISGHRSVSWYQQTPGQGLQFLFEYFSETQRNKGNFPGRFSGRQFSNSRSEMNVSTLELGDSALYLCASSLAQGGGSEQFFGPGTRLTVL.

This chain links TRBV20-1 with TRBJ2-1, with 7 bases identical to TRBD1. Germline CDR1 is DFQATT and CDR2 is SNEGSKA (reference sequence). The CDR3 contains 14 residues. The J segment lost 8 bases and the V segment lost 6 bases, leaving 13 bases of the junction unmatched. The CDR3 DNA follows: TGCAGTGCACATACAACGACAGGGTCCGATGAGCAGTTCTTC. This sequence encodes CSAHTTTGSDEQFF.

This clonotype was seen repeatedly, ten times or more. The chain uses TRBV3-1 and TRBJ1-6; the D gene is possibly TRBD1 (5 bases). CDR1 LGHDT and CDR2 YNNKEL come from the germline V gene (reference sequence). The CDR3 contains 12 residues. Trimming left V 8 bases short and J 7 bases short, with 9 bases between. CDR3 sequence reads: CASSRENSPLHF. The DNA for the CDR3 is TGTGCCAGCTCCAGGGAAAATTCACCCCTCCACTTT.

V gene TRBV5-8 combines with J gene TRBJ2-3; 12 bases are a match to TRBD2. Trimming cost V 2 bases and J 2 bases; bases outside gene matches: 6. The germline V gene encodes CDR1 SGHTS and CDR2 YDEGEE. The CDR3 is 17 residues long. This chain's CDR3 is CASSFALAGGNTDTQYF. Written as DNA, the CDR3 is TGTGCCAGCAGCTTTGCCCTAGCGGGAGGGAACACAGATACGCAGTATTTT.

This clonotype was recorded many times. The chain uses TRBV30 and TRBJ1-5; a weak D match, TRBD1 (5 bases). Germline V gene sequence: CDR1 GTSNPN, CDR2 SVGIG (reference sequence). The germline V and J ends were trimmed by 0 bases and 3 bases, with 12 bases remaining between them. The CDR3 totals 15 residues. CDR3 nucleotide sequence: TGTGCCTGGAGTGTAAAAGCAGGGTTCAATCAGCCCCAGCATTTT. Its translation is CAWSVKAGFNQPQHF.

About this clonotype: A much larger clone lies one base from this, so it may be a read error. The V gene is TRBV30, the J gene TRBJ2-5; the D gene could be TRBD1 or TRBD2 (5 bases each). Deletions cut 2 bases from V and 9 bases from J, with 16 bases between. The CDR3 contains 13 residues. In germline, CDR1 is GTSNPN, CDR2 SVGIG (reference sequence). The CDR3 region is CAWSPSGMEAQYF. CDR3 nucleotides: TGTGCCTGGAGTCCCTCAGGGATGGAGGCCCAGTACTTC.

This chain connects TRBV20-1 to TRBJ1-5, with 10 positions matching TRBD1. CDR3 size: 15 residues. Germline V CDR1 and CDR2: DFQATT, SNEGSKA (reference sequence). The junction had 11 bases not matched to a gene; V was cut back by 6 bases and J by 6 bases. CDR3 loop: CSARARGTGVQPQHF. DNA of the CDR3: TGCAGTGCCCGCGCTAGGGGGACAGGGGTTCAGCCCCAGCATTTT.

This rearrangement joins TRBV2 to TRBJ2-2; D is tentatively TRBD1 or TRBD2 (5 bases each). With 8 bases removed from V and 4 bases from J, the gap between germline ends came to 23 bases. This CDR3 contains 17 residues. Germline V gives CDR1 SNHLY, CDR2 FYNNEI. CDR3 sequence reads: CASRPLAGRRGTGELFF. The CDR3 nucleotides read TGTGCCAGCCGACCTTTGGCAGGGCGCCGGGGCACCGGGGAGCTGTTTTTT. Variable domain in full (rest from reference TRBV2 and TRBJ2-2): EPEVTQTPSHQVTQMGQEVILRCVPISNHLYFYWYRQILGQKVEFLVSFYNNEISEKSEIFDDQFSVERPDGSNFTLKIRSTKLEDSAMYFCASRPLAGRRGTGELFFGEGSRLTVL.

This clonotype was seen only a few times. Being one base from a much bigger clone, this may be a read error. The V and J genes are TRBV18 and TRBJ1-5; possibly TRBD1 for D (5 bases). Germline V gives CDR1 KGHSH, CDR2 LQKENI. V was clipped by 2 bases and J by 6 bases, with 11 bases between them. The CDR3 loop spans 14 amino acids. The CDR3 DNA reads as TGTGCCAGCTCACCAACAGGAGTAGGTCAGCCCCAGCATTTT. Protein: CASSPTGVGQPQHF.

This chain connects TRBV12-3 or TRBV12-4 to TRBJ2-7; D gene uncertain. The length of the CDR3 is 12 residues. V dropped 4 bases and J dropped 6 bases, with 10 bases sitting between them. CDR3 nucleotide sequence: TGTGCCAGCAGTTGGGGTTGGGGCGAGCAGTACTTC. Its translation is CASSWGWGEQYF.

This clonotype appeared a few times. This sequence joins TRBV4-1 and TRBJ1-5, with TRBD1 matching 9 bases. This CDR3 has 14 amino acids. The V gene end was trimmed by 4 bases and the J gene end by 4 bases; junction bases not matched to a gene: 2. The germline V gene has CDR1 MGHRA and CDR2 YSYEKL. The CDR3 is CASSRQGVNQPQHF. The DNA of the CDR3 is TGCGCCAGCAGCCGACAGGGGGTAAATCAGCCCCAGCATTTT.

This clonotype was seen at least ten times. J is TRBJ2-7 and V is TRBV2, with no clear D. CDR3 size: 13 residues. Trimming cost V 4 bases and J 0 bases, with 7 bases left between them. Germline V gives CDR1 SNHLY, CDR2 FYNNEI. The CDR3 region is CASSGQSSYEQYV. CDR3 DNA sequence: TGTGCCAGCAGTGGGCAGTCCTCCTACGAGCAGTACGTC.

This clonotype was observed at least ten times. The chain employs TRBV27 and TRBJ1-2; no firm D call. In germline, CDR1 is MNHEY, CDR2 SMNVEV (reference sequence). This CDR3 has 16 residues. Trimming pared 11 bases from V and 6 bases from J, leaving 28 bases between. In DNA, the CDR3 is TGTGCCTCCAACCCCCGGGCGGCAGCCAACGCAAATGGCTACACCTTC. Protein sequence: CASNPRAAANANGYTF.

This clonotype was found many times. The chain is built from TRBV5-1 and TRBJ1-1, with 8 nucleotides matching TRBD1. Germline CDR1 and CDR2: SGHRS and YFSETQ. The junction had 7 bases not matched to a gene; V was cut back by 7 bases and J by 11 bases. The CDR3 sequence is 11 residues long. This CDR3 reads CASEDRDFAFF. In DNA form, the CDR3 reads TGCGCCAGCGAGGACAGGGATTTTGCTTTCTTT.

Many counts were recorded for this clonotype. The chain joins TRBV20-1 to TRBJ2-7, with D possibly being TRBD2 (5 bases). This CDR3 is 12 amino acids long. CDR1 is DFQATT and CDR2 is SNEGSKA in the germline V gene (reference sequence). V was trimmed by 6 bases and J by 0 bases, leaving 9 bases between them. Here the CDR3 reads CSAARDSYEQYV. The CDR3 DNA sequence: TGCAGTGCCGCCCGGGACTCCTACGAGCAGTACGTC.

As concerns this clonotype: This may come from a read error, since a much larger clone is one base off. The chain links TRBV6-2 or TRBV6-3 to TRBJ2-7; no reliable D call. The CDR3 covers 12 residues. V gave up 5 bases and J gave up 3 bases, with 8 bases separating them. Germline CDR1 reads MNHEY; CDR2 reads SVGEGT. The CDR3 region is CASSISNYEQYV. The CDR3 bases are TGTGCCAGCAGTATTTCGAACTACGAGCAGTACGTC.

This clonotype was seen a handful of times. The junction and the germline gene differ at one end; a read error may be behind it. This chain joins TRBV10-3 and TRBJ2-5; D may correspond to TRBD1 or TRBD2 (5 bases each). Germline V gene lookup returns CDR1 ENHRY and CDR2 SYGVKD. The CDR3 is 11 amino acids. The CDR3 DNA follows: TGTGCCACCAGTGGGGGAGAGACCCAGTACTTC. Amino acid sequence: CATSGGETQYF.

The CDR3 nucleotides read TGTGCCAGCAGCTTGTGGGACAAGAACTATGGCTACACCTTC. This codes for CASSLWDKNYGYTF. The chain has TRBV5-4 and TRBJ1-2, with a tentative D call TRBD1 (6 bases). There are 14 residues in the CDR3. CDR1 and CDR2 (germline): SGHNT, YYREEE (reference sequence). V lost 1 base and J lost 2, with 9 bases in between.

A few counts support this clonotype. The V gene is TRBV2, the J gene TRBJ2-7, with D possibly being TRBD2 (7 bases). Germline CDR1 SNHLY, CDR2 FYNNEI. The CDR3 has 13 residues. CDR3 sequence: CAGGGDTSYEQYF. The CDR3 nucleotides read TGTGCAGGAGGGGGGGACACCTCCTACGAGCAGTACTTC. Full variable domain (remainder filled in from reference TRBV2 and TRBJ2-7): EPEVTQTPSHQVTQMGQEVILRCVPISNHLYFYWYRQILGQKVEFLVSFYNNEISEKSEIFDDQFSVERPDGSNFTLKIRSTKLEDSAMYFCAGGGDTSYEQYFGPGTRLTVT.

The chain has TRBV25-1 and TRBJ1-2, with a weak D call TRBD1 (5 bases). Trimming left V 3 bases short and J 8 bases short, with 13 bases between. Per the germline V gene, CDR1 is MGHDK and CDR2 is SYGVNS. CDR3 length: 13 residues. The CDR3, as DNA: TGTGCCAGCAGTGAGCCAGTAGGGGACGGCTACACCTTC. This gives the protein CASSEPVGDGYTF.

This clonotype appeared many times. The rearrangement uses TRBV18 and TRBJ2-7; a possible D gene is TRBD1 (6 bases). The CDR3 has 14 amino acids. Trimming removed 6 bases from V and 2 bases from J, with 14 bases in between. The V gene's germline CDR1 is KGHSH and CDR2 LQKENI. CDR3 coding DNA: TGTGCCAGCTCGGCGGCAGGGGTGACCTACGAGCAGTACGTC. Its translation: CASSAAGVTYEQYV.

The table lists this clonotype with a few counts. The V call is TRBV30, the J call TRBJ2-3; 9 bases are shared with TRBD2. The V and J ends lost 2 bases and 7 bases, in that order; junction bases with no gene match: 10. CDR1 is GTSNPN, CDR2 SVGIG, per germline (reference sequence). The CDR3 has 15 amino acids. The CDR3 spells CAWSQAGGGVNTQYF. The CDR3, as DNA: TGTGCCTGGAGTCAAGCGGGCGGGGGGGTCAATACGCAGTATTTT.

This clonotype has at least ten counts. The gene calls are TRBV12-3 or TRBV12-4 and TRBJ2-5, with D possibly being TRBD1 (5 bases). The CDR3 sequence is 19 residues long. Trimming took off 2 bases at V and 5 bases at J, with 27 bases between the two ends. CDR3 DNA: TGTGCCAGCAGTTTAAGGTTTTGGGCTAGATTGAACAGGTCGGAGACCCAGTACTTC. Amino acid sequence: CASSLRFWARLNRSETQYF.

This clonotype was found many times. The chain couples TRBV10-3 to TRBJ1-5; the D is unclear. The CDR3 consists of 13 residues. V was pared by 4 bases and J by 3 bases, with 7 bases between. Looked up from germline, CDR1 is ENHRY and CDR2 is SYGVKD. CDR3 region: CAISVGFNQPQHF. CDR3 DNA sequence: TGTGCCATCAGTGTAGGGTTCAATCAGCCCCAGCATTTT.

The chain recombines TRBV5-1 with TRBJ1-2; D is possibly TRBD1 (5 bases). Germline-derived CDR1 and CDR2 are SGHRS and YFSETQ. The CDR3 loop spans 13 amino acids. The germline V and J ends were trimmed by 1 base and 7 bases, with 11 bases remaining between them. The CDR3, as DNA: TGCGCCAGCAGCTTGTCAGGGAGTGGTGGCTACACCTTC. This codes for CASSLSGSGGYTF.

This clonotype was detected ten times or more. CDR3 DNA: TGCAGCGTTGAACTCCCTGGGCTAAATGAAAAACTGTTTTTT. Amino acid sequence: CSVELPGLNEKLFF. V gene TRBV29-1 combines with J gene TRBJ1-4; D gene ambiguous. The CDR3 runs to 14 residues. The germline gives CDR1 SQVTM, CDR2 ANQGSEA. With 2 bases removed from V and 5 bases from J, the gap between germline ends came to 12 bases.

The chain recombines TRBV13 with TRBJ1-4, with a weak D call TRBD1 (6 bases). The CDR3 has 14 amino acids. V was clipped by 6 bases and J by 4 bases, with 12 bases between them. In germline, CDR1 is PRHDT, CDR2 FYEKMQ (reference sequence). The CDR3 bases are TGTGCCAGCAGTTCAGACAGGCTTAATGAAAAACTGTTTTTT. Amino acid sequence: CASSSDRLNEKLFF.

This clonotype was found many times. This chain connects TRBV2 to TRBJ2-1, with 9 bases fitting TRBD2. CDR3 length: 16 amino acids. CDR1 and CDR2 from the germline V gene are SNHLY and FYNNEI. V lost 8 bases and J lost 1; bases outside the gene matches: 9. The CDR3 loop reads CASYAPLAGSYNEQFF. The CDR3 DNA reads TGTGCCAGCTACGCCCCTCTAGCGGGATCCTACAATGAGCAGTTCTTC. The full variable domain, completed using reference TRBV2 and TRBJ2-1, is EPEVTQTPSHQVTQMGQEVILRCVPISNHLYFYWYRQILGQKVEFLVSFYNNEISEKSEIFDDQFSVERPDGSNFTLKIRSTKLEDSAMYFCASYAPLAGSYNEQFFGPGTRLTVL.